The 25 T cell receptor beta chains below come from one sample, sequenced in a study of blood T cell repertoires in COVID-19. Assay: immunoSEQ multiplex PCR; the TCRdb copy retains only in-frame clones and omits some. The data show approximately 400,000 clones, approximately 87% seen once. The specimen sequenced was PBMCs or T cells enriched from blood (not recorded which). The receptors were sampled from a man aged 30 to 45 who had recovered from COVID-19.

The chain is built from TRBV7-6 and TRBJ1-2; D may be TRBD1 (6 bases). V dropped 1 base and J dropped 4 bases, with 13 bases sitting between them. The CDR3 loop spans 15 amino acids. Germline loops: CDR1 SGHVS, CDR2 FNYEAQ. The CDR3 nucleotides are TGTGCCAGCAGCTTAGGGTCAGGGGTGAGCTATGGCTACACCTTC. This encodes CASSLGSGVSYGYTF.

The chain carries TRBV7-9 and TRBJ1-1; maybe TRBD1 (6 bases). Trimming pared 1 base from V and 2 bases from J, leaving 8 bases between. The CDR3 runs 14 residues. The germline CDR1 and CDR2 sequences are SEHNR and FQNEAQ (reference sequence). The CDR3 bases are TGTGCCAGCAGCTTAGAAGGGGGAAACACTGAAGCTTTCTTT. Translation gives CASSLEGGNTEAFF.

CDR3 sequence reads: CASSPGTGAIGDRYF. CDR3 DNA: TGTGCCAGCAGTCCCGGGACAGGGGCTATTGGAGATCGGTACTTC. The rearrangement links TRBV7-2 to TRBJ2-7; 10 bases align to TRBD1. The V segment lost 6 bases and the J segment 12 bases; nucleotides outside the gene matches: 17. This CDR3 is 15 amino acids long. The germline gives CDR1 SGHTA, CDR2 FQGNSA.

V usage is TRBV6-2 or TRBV6-3 and J usage is TRBJ1-2; D gene unclear. The CDR3 consists of 14 residues. With 2 bases removed from V and 8 bases from J, the gap between germline ends came to 15 bases. The germline gives CDR1 MNHEY, CDR2 SVGEGT. CDR3: CASSYIAEAGGYTF. Written as DNA, the CDR3 is TGTGCCAGCAGTTACATTGCGGAGGCCGGGGGCTACACCTTC.

This chain connects TRBV5-1 to TRBJ2-3; D possibly corresponds to TRBD2 (6 bases). Germline V gene sequence: CDR1 SGHRS, CDR2 YFSETQ. V lost 0 bases, J lost 0 bases, and 8 bases lay in between. The CDR3 is 15 amino acids. This CDR3 is CASSLDGTSTDTQYF. DNA for the CDR3: TGCGCCAGCAGCTTGGATGGGACTAGCACAGATACGCAGTATTTT. Looking up the rest from reference TRBV5-1 and TRBJ2-3 gives the full variable domain: KAGVTQTPRYLIKTRGQQVTLSCSPISGHRSVSWYQQTPGQGLQFLFEYFSETQRNKGNFPGRFSGRQFSNSRSEMNVSTLELGDSALYLCASSLDGTSTDTQYFGPGTRLTVL.

This clone showed up just once. The chain couples TRBV9 to TRBJ1-6; 11 bases line up with TRBD1. J gave up 10 bases and V 0 bases, and 3 bases lay outside the gene matches. This CDR3 has 15 amino acids. Germline-derived CDR1 and CDR2 are SGDLS and YYNGEE. The CDR3 nucleotides read TGTGCCAGCAGCGTAGTGGACAGGGGGCTCTCACCCCTCCACTTT. Translated: CASSVVDRGLSPLHF.

The V and J genes are TRBV2 and TRBJ1-2; D gene unclear. This CDR3 has 11 amino acids. CDR1 and CDR2 from the germline V gene are SNHLY and FYNNEI. The V end was cut by 4 bases, the J end by 7 bases, with 7 bases between. CDR3 region: CASSATAGYTF. CDR3 DNA sequence: TGTGCCAGCAGTGCTACAGCTGGCTACACCTTC.

The CDR3 spells CASSSRQGNQPQHF. CDR3 nucleotide sequence: TGTGCCAGCAGCTCTCGACAGGGCAATCAGCCCCAGCATTTT. The gene calls are TRBV13 and TRBJ1-5; D is perhaps TRBD1 (6 bases). V shed 4 bases and J shed 2 bases, with 9 bases lying between them. This CDR3 has 14 residues. Germline V gives CDR1 PRHDT, CDR2 FYEKMQ (reference sequence).

The gene calls are TRBV9 and TRBJ1-2; 7 positions agree with TRBD1. Germline lookup yields CDR1 SGDLS and CDR2 YYNGEE. V lost 3 bases, J lost 4 bases, and 3 bases stayed unmatched. CDR3 length: 13 residues. CDR3 DNA sequence: TGTGCCAGCAGCGCAGGGGGGAGCTATGGCTACACCTTC. Amino acid sequence: CASSAGGSYGYTF.

J is TRBJ2-1 and V is TRBV5-1; no clear D gene. Per the germline V gene, CDR1 is SGHRS and CDR2 is YFSETQ. The germline V and J ends were trimmed by 0 bases and 1 base, with 8 bases remaining between them. The length of the CDR3 is 15 residues. In DNA, the CDR3 is TGCGCCAGCAGCTTGGCGGGTTTTTCCTACAATGAGCAGTTCTTC. It specifies CASSLAGFSYNEQFF.

This chain joins TRBV6-5 and TRBJ2-1; maybe TRBD1 (5 bases). V was trimmed by 4 bases and J by 9 bases, leaving 10 bases between them. Germline V gene data show CDR1 as MNHEY and CDR2 as SVGAGI. This CDR3 has 12 residues. This CDR3 is CASSSDSIEQFF. The CDR3 DNA is TGTGCCAGCAGTTCCGACAGTATTGAGCAGTTCTTC.

The CDR3 sequence: CASSLRQALNQPQHF. The CDR3 nucleotides read TGTGCCAGCAGCCTCAGACAGGCATTAAATCAGCCCCAGCATTTT. The rearrangement links TRBV7-2 to TRBJ1-5; a weak D match, TRBD1 (6 bases). Trimming shortened V by 5 bases and J by 4 bases, and 15 bases separated the two germline ends. CDR1 and CDR2 from the germline V gene are SGHTA and FQGNSA. The CDR3 length is 15 residues.

The rearrangement joins TRBV15 to TRBJ1-2, with D possibly matching TRBD1 (6 bases). Trimming cost V 0 bases and J 4 bases, with 12 bases left between them. CDR3 length: 15 residues. The germline CDR1 and CDR2 sequences are LNHNV and YYDKDF (reference sequence). The CDR3 coding sequence is TGTGCCACCAGCAGAGATCGGACAGCCTCCTATGGCTACACCTTC. It specifies CATSRDRTASYGYTF.

The chain couples TRBV10-3 to TRBJ1-5, with D maybe TRBD1 (5 bases). V lost 4 bases and J 5 bases, leaving 9 bases between the germline ends. This CDR3 has 13 residues. Germline loops: CDR1 ENHRY, CDR2 SYGVKD. CDR3: CAISATGYQPQHF. The CDR3 DNA reads as TGTGCCATCAGTGCCACAGGATATCAGCCCCAGCATTTT.

This chain connects TRBV7-9 to TRBJ2-7; 7 bases are a match to TRBD2. This CDR3 is built from 14 residues. The ends lost 5 bases at V and 0 bases at J; junction bases unmatched: 4. The germline CDR1 and CDR2 sequences are SEHNR and FQNEAQ (reference sequence). The CDR3 loop is CASSQGLTSYEQYF. The CDR3 region has the DNA TGTGCCAGCAGCCAGGGACTAACCTCCTACGAGCAGTACTTC.

This clone was recorded once. The CDR3 protein is CASSSSGGYTF. In DNA, the CDR3 is TGTGCCAGCAGCTCCAGTGGCGGCTACACCTTC. The chain recombines TRBV11-2 with TRBJ1-2; D remains unclear. This CDR3 is 11 amino acids long. Trimming cost V 4 bases and J 8 bases, with 8 bases left between them. CDR1 and CDR2 from the germline V gene are SGHAT and FQNNGV. The full variable domain, completed using reference TRBV11-2 and TRBJ1-2, is EAGVAQSPRYKIIEKRQSVAFWCNPISGHATLYWYQQILGQGPKLLIQFQNNGVVDDSQLPKDRFSAERLKGVDSTLKIQPAKLEDSAVYLCASSSSGGYTFGSGTRLTVV.

This chain connects TRBV18 to TRBJ2-7; 8 nucleotides match TRBD1. The CDR3 consists of 16 residues. V shed 2 bases and J 2 bases; nucleotides not matched to a gene: 8. CDR1 is KGHSH and CDR2 is LQKENI in the germline V gene. Here the CDR3 reads CASSPAKDREPYEQYF. As DNA, the CDR3 is TGTGCCAGCTCACCAGCGAAGGACAGGGAACCCTACGAGCAGTACTTC.

The gene calls are TRBV5-6 and TRBJ1-2; 7 positions match TRBD1. CDR3 length equals 16 residues. Germline values: CDR1 SGHDT, CDR2 YYEEEE. J gave up 3 bases and V 5 bases, and 13 bases lay outside the gene matches. The DNA of the CDR3 is TGTGCCAGCAGGGTTGTAAGGGGGCGTCTAGACTATGGCTACACCTTC. Protein product: CASRVVRGRLDYGYTF.

The CDR3 protein is CASSPRASVYEQYF. As DNA, the CDR3 is TGTGCCAGCTCACCACGGGCTAGCGTCTACGAGCAGTACTTC. This chain links TRBV18 with TRBJ2-7; a possible D gene is TRBD2 (6 bases). The CDR3 has 14 residues. The germline V and J ends were trimmed by 1 base and 3 bases, with 10 bases remaining between them. From germline, CDR1 is KGHSH and CDR2 LQKENI.

This chain connects TRBV12-5 to TRBJ1-2, with D tentatively TRBD1 (5 bases). V lost 6 bases and J lost 2, with 16 bases in between. Germline-derived CDR1 and CDR2 are LGHNT and FRNRAP. CDR3 length: 15 residues. CDR3 DNA sequence: TGTGCTAGTGGCGGCTCCCCGCCAGGGAACTATGGCTACACCTTC. Protein sequence: CASGGSPPGNYGYTF.

The chain recombines TRBV9 with TRBJ2-3, with 8 bases lining up with TRBD2. The V segment lost 5 bases and the J segment 0 bases; nucleotides outside the gene matches: 2. Germline V gene sequence: CDR1 SGDLS, CDR2 YYNGEE. The CDR3 length is 14 residues. In DNA form, the CDR3 reads TGTGCCAGCAGTCGCGGGGGGAGCACAGATACGCAGTATTTT. Its translation is CASSRGGSTDTQYF.

The chain joins TRBV6-5 to TRBJ1-1; D gene ambiguous. The CDR3 contains 13 residues. The germline gives CDR1 MNHEY, CDR2 SVGAGI. Between the trimmed V and J ends, which lost 5 bases and 2 bases, there was a span of 9 bases. The CDR3 spells CASSPTLNTEAFF. CDR3 coding DNA: TGTGCCAGCAGTCCAACCCTAAACACTGAAGCTTTCTTT.

The table lists this clone with a few counts. The chain is built from TRBV5-1 and TRBJ2-1; D is possibly TRBD2 (6 bases). The CDR3 contains 13 residues. V dropped 2 bases and J dropped 7 bases, with 10 bases sitting between them. The germline V gene encodes CDR1 SGHRS and CDR2 YFSETQ. The CDR3 spells CASSFGTQNEQFF. In DNA, the CDR3 is TGCGCCAGCAGCTTCGGGACTCAAAATGAGCAGTTCTTC. Full variable domain (remainder filled in from reference TRBV5-1 and TRBJ2-1): KAGVTQTPRYLIKTRGQQVTLSCSPISGHRSVSWYQQTPGQGLQFLFEYFSETQRNKGNFPGRFSGRQFSNSRSEMNVSTLELGDSALYLCASSFGTQNEQFFGPGTRLTVL.

V usage is TRBV2 and J usage is TRBJ2-3; 7 bases map to TRBD1. This CDR3 spans 14 amino acids. V was clipped by 7 bases and J by 2 bases; unmatched bases: 6. Germline loops: CDR1 SNHLY, CDR2 FYNNEI. The CDR3 here is CASKTGRYTDTQYF. In DNA, the CDR3 is TGTGCCAGCAAGACAGGGAGATACACAGATACGCAGTATTTT.

The chain is built from TRBV24-1 and TRBJ2-3, with a possible D match to TRBD2 (6 bases). Trimming removed 4 bases at V and 2 bases at J, with 9 bases between. Germline values: CDR1 KGHDR, CDR2 SFDVKD. CDR3 length: 14 residues. CDR3 region: CATSEAGNTDTQYF. CDR3 nucleotide sequence: TGTGCCACCAGTGAGGCGGGAAACACAGATACGCAGTATTTT.